This T cell receptor beta chain was recorded in a study of cytomegalovirus exposure and HLA in healthy donors. On the study more broadly: Early released data comprised tens of millions of unique TCRs from HLA-typed donors.

Donors sampled were nominally healthy, though unrecorded immune exposures were likely. With respect to this clone: The antigen is unknown.

Notes on the study in general: Later analysis suggested links between common viral pathogens and several top significant clusters. A few of the chains that were CMV-associated were confirmed in vitro to be specific for CMV antigens.

J gave up 5 bases and V 6 bases, and 3 bases lay outside the gene matches. Germline CDR1 is LNHDA and CDR2 is SQIVND (reference sequence). The CDR3 is 13 residues long. PCR amplification relied on 60 Vbeta primers (plus 13 Jbeta primers). Sequenced by immunoSEQ multiplex PCR; TCRdb stores in-frame clones only, minus some. The sample holds over 130,000 clones; around 60% are singletons and the top ten take 5.5% to 9%. The clonotype comes from a woman in her sixties or seventies in good health and CMV-seropositive. The rearrangement joins TRBV19 to TRBJ1-4; 7 positions match TRBD1. The sequenced sample was PBMCs. This chain's CDR3 is CASRPGQNEKLFF. CDR3 coding DNA: TGTGCCAGTAGACCGGGACAGAATGAAAAACTGTTTTTT.